The 21 T cell receptor beta chains reported below all come from one sample, sequenced in a study of blood T cell repertoires in COVID-19. The method was immunoSEQ multiplex PCR; TCRdb's version includes in-frame clones alone and lacks a portion of them. The sample comprises 150,000 to 200,000 clones, 86% of which are singletons, and under 9.5% rests with the top ten. Specimen: PBMCs or T cells enriched from blood (not recorded which). Every receptor here comes from a woman in her 30s who had recovered from COVID-19.

The V call is TRBV29-1, the J call TRBJ2-1; 7 nucleotides align to TRBD2. Per germline, CDR1 SQVTM and CDR2 ANQGSEA. V lost 4 bases to trimming and J lost 8 bases; unmatched junction nucleotides: 8. This CDR3 contains 13 residues. The CDR3 nucleotides read TGCAGCGTTGTTAGGAGCGGGATCTATGAGCAGTTCTTC. This codes for CSVVRSGIYEQFF.

The gene calls are TRBV10-3 and TRBJ2-5, with a weak D call TRBD1 (5 bases). Looked up from germline, CDR1 is ENHRY and CDR2 is SYGVKD. This CDR3 spans 14 amino acids. The ends were cut back, 3 bases at V and 3 bases at J, with 11 bases in the middle. CDR3 sequence: CAISENGAEETQYF. The CDR3 DNA reads as TGTGCCATCAGTGAAAATGGGGCTGAAGAGACCCAGTACTTC.

The chain couples TRBV6-5 to TRBJ2-3; D is perhaps TRBD2 (5 bases). CDR3 length: 15 residues. The V gene's germline CDR1 is MNHEY and CDR2 SVGAGI. With 4 bases removed from V and 1 base from J, the gap between germline ends came to 12 bases. CDR3 sequence reads: CASSLPARGTDTQYF. In nucleotides, the CDR3 is TGTGCCAGCAGTTTACCTGCGAGGGGCACAGATACGCAGTATTTT.

The chain joins TRBV27 to TRBJ2-2; tentatively, D is TRBD2 (7 bases). The CDR3 covers 15 residues. From germline, CDR1 is MNHEY and CDR2 SMNVEV (reference sequence). The germline V and J ends were trimmed by 8 bases and 7 bases, with 20 bases remaining between them. CDR3 coding DNA: TGTGCCAGCGCCGACATGGGGGGGGCTATCGGGGAGCTGTTTTTT. This gives the protein CASADMGGAIGELFF.

V usage is TRBV6-1 and J usage is TRBJ2-7; perhaps TRBD2 as D (5 bases). Germline V gene sequence: CDR1 MNHNS, CDR2 SASEGT. V dropped 3 bases and J dropped 4 bases, with 13 bases sitting between them. The CDR3 length is 14 residues. CDR3 sequence (DNA): TGTGCCAGCAGTGATTCGGTCCCGGGGTACGAGCAGTACTTC. Protein sequence: CASSDSVPGYEQYF.

J is TRBJ2-7 and V is TRBV9; TRBD2 aligns across 13 bases. Germline loops: CDR1 SGDLS, CDR2 YYNGEE. The CDR3 has 16 amino acids. V lost 3 bases and J lost 0; bases outside the gene matches: 3. The CDR3 DNA reads TGTGCCAGCAGCGGGGGACTAGCGGGACACTCCTACGAGCAGTACTTC. It translates to CASSGGLAGHSYEQYF.

This clone was detected only a few times. Written as DNA, the CDR3 is TGCGCCAGCCTTCTTGGGGGCGGAGGGAACACTGAAGCTTTCTTT. It encodes CASLLGGGGNTEAFF. The chain joins TRBV5-1 to TRBJ1-1; D is perhaps TRBD1 (6 bases). Germline loops: CDR1 SGHRS, CDR2 YFSETQ. V shed 7 bases and J shed 1 base, with 17 bases lying between them. This CDR3 has 15 residues.

This chain uses TRBV2 with TRBJ2-1; 9 bases line up with TRBD2. Unmatched junction bases numbered 5, after V lost 6 bases and J lost 2 bases. The germline CDR1 and CDR2 sequences are SNHLY and FYNNEI. This CDR3 comprises 15 residues. In DNA form, the CDR3 reads TGTGCCAGCAGAATGTCTAGCGGGACCTACAATGAGCAGTTCTTC. Translated, it gives CASRMSSGTYNEQFF. The entire variable domain, with the rest obtained from reference TRBV2 and TRBJ2-1, is as follows: EPEVTQTPSHQVTQMGQEVILRCVPISNHLYFYWYRQILGQKVEFLVSFYNNEISEKSEIFDDQFSVERPDGSNFTLKIRSTKLEDSAMYFCASRMSSGTYNEQFFGPGTRLTVL.

This clone appeared a few times. The gene calls are TRBV7-9 and TRBJ1-2; 7 nucleotides match TRBD1. V lost 0 bases to trimming and J lost 8 bases; unmatched junction nucleotides: 6. The CDR3 covers 14 residues. Looked up from germline, CDR1 is SEHNR and CDR2 is FQNEAQ (reference sequence). Here the CDR3 DNA reads TGTGCCAGCAGCTTAGCGGGGGACAGAAAGGGCTACACCTTC. Its protein is CASSLAGDRKGYTF.

This sequence joins TRBV6-5 and TRBJ2-1; 7 bases agree with TRBD2. The CDR3 has 13 amino acids. After removal of 5 bases from V and 5 bases from J, the junction contained 3 bases not matched to a gene. The germline V gene has CDR1 MNHEY and CDR2 SVGAGI. The CDR3 region is CASSSGGDNEQFF. For the CDR3, the DNA is TGTGCCAGCAGTAGTGGGGGGGACAATGAGCAGTTCTTC.

V is TRBV15 and J is TRBJ2-1, with D maybe TRBD2 (6 bases). The CDR3 has 13 amino acids. The V end was cut by 8 bases, the J end by 6 bases, with 14 bases between. Looked up from germline, CDR1 is LNHNV and CDR2 is YYDKDF (reference sequence). The CDR3 DNA is TGTGCCACCGTCGGCGGGAATTCCAATGAGCAGTTCTTC. The encoded protein is CATVGGNSNEQFF.

V gene TRBV12-5 combines with J gene TRBJ2-1, with a tentative D call TRBD1 (5 bases). The CDR3 consists of 15 residues. V gave up 5 bases and J gave up 1 base, with 12 bases separating them. CDR1 and CDR2 from the germline V gene are LGHNT and FRNRAP. In DNA, the CDR3 is TGTGCTAGTGGTGTTGACAGCCCGTCCTACAATGAGCAGTTCTTC. The encoded protein is CASGVDSPSYNEQFF.

This chain links TRBV5-1 with TRBJ1-1; D ambiguous. Trimming cost V 4 bases and J 0 bases, with 13 bases left between them. Per the germline V gene, CDR1 is SGHRS and CDR2 is YFSETQ. The CDR3 has 15 amino acids. CDR3: CASSPGRRLNTEAFF. CDR3 DNA sequence: TGCGCCAGCAGCCCCGGACGGAGGTTGAACACTGAAGCTTTCTTT.

This clone has just a few counts. This chain connects TRBV5-5 to TRBJ1-5; D gene unclear. CDR1 and CDR2 (germline): SGHKS, YYEKEE (reference sequence). The CDR3 is 15 residues long. The V gene lost 0 bases and the J gene lost 5 bases, with 12 bases spanning the gap. The CDR3 sequence: CASSLAGEDHQPQHF. The CDR3 DNA follows: TGTGCCAGCAGCTTGGCCGGGGAGGACCATCAGCCCCAGCATTTT.

The chain combines TRBV4-2 with TRBJ2-6, with D perhaps matching TRBD2 (7 bases). This CDR3 is 17 amino acids long. Germline-derived CDR1 and CDR2 are LGHNA and YNFKEQ. Trimming shortened V by 0 bases and J by 4 bases, and 13 bases separated the two germline ends. The CDR3, as DNA: TGTGCCAGCAGCCAAGATTGGGGGGGCTCCGGGGCCAACGTCCTGACTTTC. This sequence encodes CASSQDWGGSGANVLTF.

This sequence joins TRBV6-5 and TRBJ1-1; D remains unclear. Per the germline V gene, CDR1 is MNHEY and CDR2 is SVGAGI. With 5 bases removed from V and 0 bases from J, the gap between germline ends came to 10 bases. The CDR3 has 14 amino acids. CDR3 DNA: TGTGCCAGCAGTCTTACAGATATGAACACTGAAGCTTTCTTT. Protein sequence: CASSLTDMNTEAFF.

The V call is TRBV5-1, the J call TRBJ2-7; 9 nucleotides agree with TRBD1. There are 14 residues in the CDR3. Germline values: CDR1 SGHRS, CDR2 YFSETQ. The V segment lost 4 bases and the J segment 1 base; nucleotides outside the gene matches: 3. CDR3 nucleotide sequence: TGCGCCAGCAGCGGAGGACAGGGGTCCTACGAGCAGTACTTC. Its protein is CASSGGQGSYEQYF.

This clone was observed a handful of times. The chain links TRBV19 to TRBJ2-1; weak D call: TRBD2 (5 bases). Per the germline V gene, CDR1 is LNHDA and CDR2 is SQIVND (reference sequence). The CDR3 loop spans 15 amino acids. V was cut by 4 bases and J by 9 bases, with 19 bases left in between. The CDR3 sequence is CASSKEGSLAGEQFF. The CDR3 DNA is TGTGCCAGTAGTAAAGAGGGATCTCTGGCGGGTGAGCAGTTCTTC.

This sequence joins TRBV29-1 and TRBJ2-7; 8 nucleotides agree with TRBD1. V shed 6 bases, J shed 4 bases, and the junction held 11 bases outside the gene matches. The CDR3 covers 14 residues. Germline CDR1 SQVTM, CDR2 ANQGSEA. CDR3 protein: CSVGPGQADYEQYF. The CDR3 coding sequence is TGCAGCGTGGGTCCGGGACAGGCGGATTACGAGCAGTACTTC.

This chain joins TRBV4-1 and TRBJ1-1; no firm D call. Germline V gene data show CDR1 as MGHRA and CDR2 as YSYEKL. This CDR3 is built from 14 residues. Deletions cut 4 bases from V and 0 bases from J, with 9 bases between. The CDR3 DNA is TGCGCCAGCAGCCTACCGACTGTGAACACTGAAGCTTTCTTT. It is translated as CASSLPTVNTEAFF.

The chain links TRBV29-1 to TRBJ1-3; possible D gene TRBD1, 6 bases. The CDR3 has 12 amino acids. V lost 5 bases, J lost 3 bases, and 8 bases lay in between. Germline values: CDR1 SQVTM, CDR2 ANQGSEA. CDR3 amino acids: CSVLDSGNTIYF. DNA for the CDR3: TGCAGCGTTCTGGACAGTGGAAACACCATATATTTT.